The entry below describes one T cell receptor beta chain. The sample comes from a study of T cell responses to AZD1222 COVID-19 vaccine. CDR1 is MNHEY, CDR2 SVGAGI, per germline. The CDR3 spans 14 residues. The V gene lost 6 bases and the J gene lost 8 bases, with 19 bases spanning the gap. Clones were sequenced by immunoSEQ multiplex PCR, and TCRdb holds only the in-frame ones, with some missing. The sample lists about 130,000 clones, just under 95% seen once, with roughly 1.1% in the top ten. The sequences come from peripheral blood, collected 28 days after the second AZD1222 dose. The chain combines TRBV6-5 with TRBJ1-2; unclear D gene. The TCR originated in an adult who received the AZD1222 COVID-19 vaccine. The DNA of the CDR3 is TGTGCCAGCAGGTCCGACGGACTAGTCGGGGGCTACACCTTC. It encodes CASRSDGLVGGYTF.